Listed below are T cell receptor beta chains from one sample, sequenced in a study of OX40 agonist ivuxolimab in advanced cancers. Repertoires were generated with immunoSEQ multiplex PCR, while TCRdb's copy carries only in-frame clones and drops some. The data contain roughly 70,000 clones, approximately 81% of them singletons. The source material was CD4+ or CD8+ T cells sorted from blood, sampled in a trial of the OX40 agonist ivuxolimab. The receptors originated from an adult with an advanced solid tumor such as melanoma, head and neck, liver or kidney cancer. Each CDR3 is given with its conserved first and last residue. The D gene is left open where the match is weak. Clone size, where shown, is once, few, many, or a class for clones that have expanded.

j_gene: TRBJ2-1; d_gene: NA; v_gene: TRBV5-1; abundance: NA; CDR3aa: CASRLWLEPYNEQFF; CDR3nt: TGCGCCAGCAGATTATGGCTAGAGCCCTACAATGAGCAGTTCTTC
j_gene: TRBJ2-7; d_gene: TRBD1; v_gene: TRBV7-3; abundance: NA; CDR3aa: CASSFDRGGEQYF; CDR3nt: TGTGCCAGCAGCTTCGACAGGGGAGGCGAGCAGTACTTC
j_gene: TRBJ2-7; d_gene: NA; v_gene: TRBV5-1; abundance: NA; CDR3aa: CASSPSTNGVGEQYF; CDR3nt: TGCGCCAGCAGCCCGTCGACGAACGGGGTCGGGGAGCAGTACTTC
j_gene: TRBJ2-4; d_gene: TRBD2; v_gene: TRBV4-2; abundance: NA; CDR3aa: CASSQEGLAGGLAKNIQYF; CDR3nt: TGTGCCAGCAGCCAAGAGGGGTTAGCGGGGGGGTTAGCCAAAAACATTCAGTACTTC
j_gene: TRBJ1-2; d_gene: NA; v_gene: TRBV5-1; abundance: NA; CDR3aa: CASSLVPDMGYTF; CDR3nt: TGCGCCAGCAGCTTGGTGCCGGACATGGGCTACACCTTC
j_gene: TRBJ1-1; d_gene: TRBD1; v_gene: TRBV6-6; abundance: NA; CDR3aa: CASSNRDRSTEAFF; CDR3nt: TGTGCCAGCTCGAACCGGGACAGGTCCACTGAAGCTTTCTTT
j_gene: TRBJ2-3; d_gene: NA; v_gene: TRBV7-8; abundance: once; CDR3aa: CASSLQTRGGDTQYF; CDR3nt: TGTGCCAGCAGCTTACAGACTAGAGGGGGAGATACGCAGTATTTT
j_gene: TRBJ2-6; d_gene: NA; v_gene: TRBV9; abundance: once; CDR3aa: CASSVGGSSGANVLTF; CDR3nt: TGTGCCAGCAGCGTAGGTGGGAGCTCTGGGGCCAACGTCCTGACTTTC
j_gene: TRBJ1-5; d_gene: NA; v_gene: TRBV2; abundance: NA; CDR3aa: CASSESEGNQPQHF; CDR3nt: TGTGCCAGCAGTGAATCAGAGGGGAATCAGCCCCAGCATTTT
j_gene: TRBJ2-1; d_gene: NA; v_gene: TRBV5-8; abundance: NA; CDR3aa: CASSLGRSQQFF; CDR3nt: TGTGCCAGCAGCTTGGGGCGCTCCCAGCAGTTCTTC